This T cell receptor (beta chain) was captured by sequencing in a study of blood T cell repertoires in COVID-19. Overall study: Samples taken during acute and convalescent COVID-19 were collected in the United States, Italy and Spain. PBMCs, B-cell-depleted T cells, or T cells provided the cDNA or gDNA that made up the material.

Per the study methods: Estimation of nucleated cell counts was performed using reference gene primer amplification. The method was immunoSEQ multiplex PCR; TCRdb's version includes in-frame clones alone and lacks a portion of them. Clone size and the V and J calls come from that table; the DNA yielded D and trimming. The sample comprises approximately 270,000 clones, around 89% of which are singletons, and about 0.8% rests with the top ten. The CDR3 has 15 amino acids. Trimming left V 0 bases short and J 6 bases short, with 14 bases between. CDR1 and CDR2 (germline): MNHEY, SVGAGI. Sequences were obtained from peripheral blood. This TCR was sampled from a young man with acute or convalescent COVID-19. The chain combines TRBV6-5 with TRBJ2-5, with D tentatively TRBD1 (5 bases). CDR3 coding DNA: TGTGCCAGCAGTTACTCGAGTCAGGGTCGAAAGACCCAGTACTTC. Its protein is CASSYSSQGRKTQYF.